The 21 T cell receptor beta chains listed next were all sequenced from one sample in a study of blood T cell repertoires in COVID-19. Using immunoSEQ multiplex PCR, the repertoire was profiled, and TCRdb retains in-frame clones only, with some absent. Of 83,000 or so clones listed, 60% to 85% are singletons. The specimen sequenced was peripheral blood. The receptors derive from a woman over 75 with acute or convalescent COVID-19.

This clone was seen only once. The chain combines TRBV12-3 or TRBV12-4 with TRBJ1-4; D gene uncertain. The germline V and J ends were trimmed by 6 bases and 6 bases, with 11 bases remaining between them. The CDR3 loop spans 13 amino acids. CDR3 residues: CASRAAMYEKLFF. The CDR3 nucleotides read TGTGCCAGCAGAGCCGCGATGTATGAAAAACTGTTTTTT.

The rearrangement uses TRBV2 and TRBJ1-1, with 7 positions matching TRBD1. The J segment lost 11 bases and the V segment lost 3 bases, leaving 12 bases of the junction unmatched. Germline-derived CDR1 and CDR2 are SNHLY and FYNNEI. There are 14 residues in the CDR3. CDR3 DNA: TGTGCCAGCAGTGAGGTCCAGGGGGGACCACCGGCTTTCTTT. This codes for CASSEVQGGPPAFF.

V and J are TRBV9 and TRBJ1-3, with TRBD1 matching 9 bases. V dropped 2 bases and J dropped 0; count of bases not matched to a gene: 6. The CDR3 runs to 17 residues. Looked up from germline, CDR1 is SGDLS and CDR2 is YYNGEE. The CDR3 protein is CASSVRGQGYSGNTIYF. The CDR3 region has the DNA TGTGCCAGCAGCGTCAGAGGACAGGGGTACTCTGGAAACACCATATATTTT. Supplemented by reference TRBV9 and TRBJ1-3, the full variable domain reads DSGVTQTPKHLITATGQRVTLRCSPRSGDLSVYWYQQSLDQGLQFLIQYYNGEERAKGNILERFSAQQFPDLHSELNLSSLELGDSALYFCASSVRGQGYSGNTIYFGEGSWLTVV.

The chain couples TRBV4-2 to TRBJ2-7; 7 positions agree with TRBD2. V lost 1 base and J lost 5; bases outside the gene matches: 11. Germline V CDR1 and CDR2: LGHNA, YNFKEQ. The CDR3 is 16 amino acids. Written as DNA, the CDR3 is TGTGCCAGCAGCCAAGGGGATAAGGGAGGGAGGGACGAGCAGTACTTC. Protein product: CASSQGDKGGRDEQYF.

The V call is TRBV12-5, the J call TRBJ2-2; 8 bases are shared with TRBD1. The germline CDR1 and CDR2 sequences are LGHNT and FRNRAP. V shed 2 bases and J 2 bases; nucleotides not matched to a gene: 7. This CDR3 has 17 residues. The CDR3 reads CASGLNPGTGNTGELFF. In nucleotides, the CDR3 is TGTGCTAGTGGTTTGAACCCCGGGACAGGTAACACCGGGGAGCTGTTTTTT.

V usage is TRBV7-9 and J usage is TRBJ1-4; D call uncertain. V shed 1 base and J shed 8 bases, with 11 bases lying between them. CDR1 and CDR2 from the germline V gene are SEHNR and FQNEAQ (reference sequence). This CDR3 region has 14 residues. CDR3: CASSLGQSSEKLFF. In nucleotides, the CDR3 is TGTGCCAGCAGCTTAGGGCAGTCTAGCGAAAAACTGTTTTTT.

The chain links TRBV29-1 to TRBJ1-4, with D possibly being TRBD1 (6 bases). This CDR3 region has 14 residues. Germline-derived CDR1 and CDR2 are SQVTM and ANQGSEA. The V gene lost 5 bases and the J gene lost 6 bases, with 16 bases spanning the gap. The CDR3 region has the DNA TGCAGCGTTCTCTTGAACAGGGTCGATGAAAAACTGTTTTTT. This encodes CSVLLNRVDEKLFF.

This chain uses TRBV5-1 with TRBJ2-1, with D possibly matching TRBD2 (5 bases). The CDR3 spans 15 residues. Germline V gene data show CDR1 as SGHRS and CDR2 as YFSETQ. Trimming cost V 2 bases and J 3 bases, with 12 bases left between them. CDR3 sequence (DNA): TGCGCCAGCAGCTTCGGAGCGGCCGGCTACAATGAGCAGTTCTTC. This gives the protein CASSFGAAGYNEQFF.

This rearrangement joins TRBV7-6 to TRBJ1-2, with a weak D call TRBD1 (5 bases). Trimming took 6 bases from V and 3 from J, leaving 14 bases between them. The CDR3 has 14 amino acids. Germline values: CDR1 SGHVS, CDR2 FNYEAQ. This CDR3 is CASSPDKGYYGYTF. The CDR3 DNA sequence: TGTGCCAGCAGTCCGGACAAGGGTTACTATGGCTACACCTTC.

V gene TRBV6-1 combines with J gene TRBJ1-2, with D maybe TRBD1 (5 bases). Deletions cut 1 base from V and 4 bases from J, with 10 bases between. The CDR3 is made up of 14 amino acids. Germline values: CDR1 MNHNS, CDR2 SASEGT. The CDR3 reads CASSEDVTVYGYTF. CDR3 sequence (DNA): TGTGCCAGCAGTGAAGACGTGACAGTCTATGGCTACACCTTC.

CDR3 nucleotide sequence: TGTGCCAGCAGTCTGGAAGCGCACAATGAGCAGTTCTTC. Its translation is CASSLEAHNEQFF. The chain carries TRBV6-4 and TRBJ2-1; D gene uncertain. Trimming pared 5 bases from V and 5 bases from J, leaving 10 bases between. Per the germline V gene, CDR1 is MRHNA and CDR2 is SNTAGT. The CDR3 totals 13 residues.

V and J are TRBV27 and TRBJ1-1, with D hard to call. The V end was cut by 3 bases, the J end by 6 bases, with 14 bases between. The germline gives CDR1 MNHEY, CDR2 SMNVEV (reference sequence). The CDR3 spans 14 residues. CDR3: CASSFGGRRAEAFF. In nucleotides, the CDR3 is TGTGCCAGCAGTTTTGGCGGGAGGAGGGCTGAAGCTTTCTTT.

V usage is TRBV28 and J usage is TRBJ2-5; D not certain. V was shortened by 6 bases and J by 1 base, with 15 bases between the two germline ends. Germline CDR1 MDHEN, CDR2 SYDVKM. The CDR3 length is 15 residues. CDR3 sequence (DNA): TGTGCCAGCAGCACCTCCGCTACGGGCCAAGAGACCCAGTACTTC. Its protein product is CASSTSATGQETQYF.

The rearrangement uses TRBV18 and TRBJ1-2; D possibly corresponds to TRBD1 (6 bases). CDR3 length equals 15 residues. V gave up 0 bases and J gave up 3 bases, with 11 bases separating them. CDR1 and CDR2 (germline): KGHSH, LQKENI. CDR3 residues: CASSPPMRQDYGYTF. The CDR3 nucleotides are TGTGCCAGCTCACCACCGATGAGACAGGACTATGGCTACACCTTC.

The rearrangement links TRBV18 to TRBJ1-2; D perhaps matches TRBD1 (6 bases). V was shortened by 2 bases and J by 6 bases, with 7 bases between the two germline ends. Germline CDR1 is KGHSH and CDR2 is LQKENI. This CDR3 is built from 12 residues. CDR3 protein: CASSPGGDGYTF. Written as DNA, the CDR3 is TGTGCCAGCTCACCAGGGGGCGATGGCTACACCTTC.

J is TRBJ1-4 and V is TRBV18, with D unclear. This CDR3 has 14 amino acids. Germline values: CDR1 KGHSH, CDR2 LQKENI. The ends were cut back, 2 bases at V and 5 bases at J, with 9 bases in the middle. The CDR3 DNA reads as TGTGCCAGCTCACCAATGAGTCCCAATGAAAAACTGTTTTTT. The encoded protein is CASSPMSPNEKLFF.

This clone is a singleton in its sample. V usage is TRBV18 and J usage is TRBJ1-2, with D hard to call. This CDR3 region has 13 residues. V was trimmed by 6 bases and J by 7 bases, leaving 15 bases between them. Germline-derived CDR1 and CDR2 are KGHSH and LQKENI. The CDR3 DNA reads TGTGCCAGCTCCCCGGGAGAGGAGCGTGGCTACACCTTC. Translated: CASSPGEERGYTF.

The rearrangement links TRBV24-1 to TRBJ1-1; no clear D. CDR1 and CDR2 (germline): KGHDR, SFDVKD. The CDR3 has 13 amino acids. The germline V and J ends were trimmed by 4 bases and 5 bases, with 10 bases remaining between them. The CDR3 protein is CATSDRSRTEAFF. DNA for the CDR3: TGTGCCACCAGTGACAGGTCCCGGACTGAAGCTTTCTTT.

The gene calls are TRBV10-3 and TRBJ1-3; D possibly corresponds to TRBD1 (5 bases). The ends were cut back, 0 bases at V and 0 bases at J, with 15 bases in the middle. The CDR3 extends over 18 amino acids. Germline assignment: CDR1 ENHRY and CDR2 SYGVKD. In DNA form, the CDR3 reads TGTGCCATCAGTGAGTCTTCGAGGGGAGGGTCCTCTGGAAACACCATATATTTT. It specifies CAISESSRGGSSGNTIYF.

The rearrangement uses TRBV7-9 and TRBJ1-3; 7 positions match TRBD1. Per the germline V gene, CDR1 is SEHNR and CDR2 is FQNEAQ (reference sequence). J gave up 4 bases and V 2 bases, and 8 bases lay outside the gene matches. The CDR3 covers 16 residues. The CDR3, as DNA: TGTGCCAGCAGCTTAAGTGGGGGGACAGCAGGAAACACCATATATTTT. Its protein is CASSLSGGTAGNTIYF.

The chain carries TRBV18 and TRBJ2-7; TRBD1 aligns across 12 bases. V dropped 7 bases and J dropped 4; count of bases not matched to a gene: 5. The CDR3 totals 14 residues. Per germline, CDR1 KGHSH and CDR2 LQKENI. As DNA, the CDR3 is TGTGCCAGCTTTCCGGGACAGGGGGCATACGAGCAGTACTTC. It encodes CASFPGQGAYEQYF.